The 9 T cell receptor beta chains below all came from one sample that was sequenced in a study of blood T cell repertoires in COVID-19. Some clones are missing from TCRdb's copy, which holds only in-frame ones; the method was immunoSEQ multiplex PCR. This table holds 330,000 or so clones, 87% found once. The specimen was PBMCs or T cells enriched from blood (not recorded which). The source of these receptors is a woman in her thirties who had recovered from COVID-19.

The V call is TRBV30, the J call TRBJ1-1, with 7 bases fitting TRBD1. Germline CDR1 reads GTSNPN; CDR2 reads SVGIG (reference sequence). Trimming removed 2 bases from V and 0 bases from J; junction bases left unmatched: 6. This CDR3 region has 15 residues. The CDR3 DNA is TGTGCCTGGAGTCCGGGACAGAACATGAACACTGAAGCTTTCTTT. Protein product: CAWSPGQNMNTEAFF.

The chain recombines TRBV24-1 with TRBJ2-1; perhaps TRBD1 as D (5 bases). Trimming took 9 bases from V and 10 from J, leaving 24 bases between them. From germline, CDR1 is KGHDR and CDR2 SFDVKD. This CDR3 is 15 amino acids long. CDR3 nucleotide sequence: TGTGCCACCTCTATGACCGGATCGCGTTCAGGGGAGCAGTTCTTC. This gives the protein CATSMTGSRSGEQFF.

The gene calls are TRBV2 and TRBJ2-1; TRBD2 matches at 8 bases. This CDR3 is built from 14 residues. Trimming removed 3 bases from V and 9 bases from J; junction bases left unmatched: 7. Germline values: CDR1 SNHLY, CDR2 FYNNEI. The CDR3 spells CASSDTGGAGEQFF. CDR3 nucleotide sequence: TGTGCCAGCAGTGACACCGGGGGGGCCGGTGAGCAGTTCTTC.

The V and J genes are TRBV25-1 and TRBJ2-2; D possibly corresponds to TRBD1 (6 bases). V was pared by 5 bases and J by 5 bases, with 9 bases between. This CDR3 has 13 residues. The germline CDR1 and CDR2 sequences are MGHDK and SYGVNS. The CDR3 loop reads CASSIQGTGELFF. CDR3 DNA sequence: TGTGCCAGCAGTATCCAGGGGACCGGGGAGCTGTTTTTT.

V gene TRBV12-5 combines with J gene TRBJ1-1; unclear D gene. The ends were cut back, 1 base at V and 1 base at J, with 4 bases in the middle. Germline values: CDR1 LGHNT, CDR2 FRNRAP. The CDR3 length is 13 residues. The CDR3 sequence: CASGLDRNTEAFF. The CDR3 region has the DNA TGTGCTAGTGGTTTGGACAGGAACACTGAAGCTTTCTTT. Variable domain in full (rest from reference TRBV12-5 and TRBJ1-1): DARVTQTPRHKVTEMGQEVTMRCQPILGHNTVFWYRQTMMQGLELLAYFRNRAPLDDSGMPKDRFSAEMPDATLATLKIQPSEPRDSAVYFCASGLDRNTEAFFGQGTRLTVV.

V is TRBV14 and J is TRBJ1-2; a weak D match, TRBD1 (5 bases). This CDR3 contains 14 residues. Germline V CDR1 and CDR2: SGHDN, FVKESK. V was shortened by 4 bases and J by 2 bases, with 11 bases between the two germline ends. The CDR3 spells CASSPLGGNYGYTF. The CDR3 DNA reads TGTGCCAGCAGCCCCCTGGGGGGGAACTATGGCTACACCTTC.

The chain carries TRBV6-5 and TRBJ2-3; TRBD1 might be the D (6 bases). Trimming shortened V by 6 bases and J by 0 bases, and 7 bases separated the two germline ends. The CDR3 has 13 amino acids. CDR1 is MNHEY, CDR2 SVGAGI, per germline. The CDR3 sequence is CASSRGSTDTQYF. DNA of the CDR3: TGTGCCAGCAGCAGGGGTAGCACAGATACGCAGTATTTT.

Here the CDR3 DNA reads TGTGCCAGCAGCTACTTGGTGGGGGGCACTGAAGCTTTCTTT. This sequence encodes CASSYLVGGTEAFF. The rearrangement links TRBV3-1 (or the pseudogene TRBV3-2) to TRBJ1-1; D might be TRBD1 (5 bases). The CDR3 length is 14 residues. Trimming removed 5 bases from V and 4 bases from J, with 14 bases in between. From germline, CDR1 is LGHDT and CDR2 YNNKEL (reference sequence).

The V gene is TRBV6-5, the J gene TRBJ2-7, with 11 bases matching TRBD2. The J segment lost 3 bases and the V segment lost 6 bases, leaving 7 bases of the junction unmatched. This CDR3 comprises 15 residues. Germline V gene data show CDR1 as MNHEY and CDR2 as SVGAGI. In DNA form, the CDR3 reads TGTGCCAGCAGCCCCCCACTAGCGGGAGTCTACGAGCAGTACTTC. Translation: CASSPPLAGVYEQYF.